Below, 23 T cell receptor beta chains from the same sample are listed, as sequenced in a study of T cells in Graves' hyperthyroidism and ophthalmopathy. Amplified TCR beta CDR3 regions came from RNA transcripts. When the TCR CDR3 underwent first-round RT-PCR, the HTBI primer set was used. One entry per CDR3 protein, called by TCRdb with MiXCR from the multiplex PCR reads. The sample records 500,000 to 550,000 distinct CDR3 sequences, more than 20% being singletons. Input material: blood. These receptor sequences come from a man between 18 and 29 years old with Graves' hyperthyroidism.

The chain joins TRBV6-5 to TRBJ2-5, with 9 bases that match TRBD2. The CDR3 consists of 14 residues. In germline, CDR1 is MNHEY, CDR2 SVGAGI. V shed 2 bases and J 2 bases; nucleotides not matched to a gene: 0. The CDR3 region is CASSYAGGQETQYF. The CDR3 region has the DNA TGTGCCAGCAGTTACGCGGGGGGGCAAGAGACCCAGTACTTC.

This clonotype occurred many times. The CDR3 region is CASSLIGERIGYTF. As DNA, the CDR3 is TGTGCCAGCAGTTTGATCGGGGAGAGGATTGGCTACACCTTC. The chain is built from TRBV6-5 and TRBJ1-2; D is ambiguous. CDR1 MNHEY and CDR2 SVGAGI come from the germline V gene. The CDR3 contains 14 residues. V was clipped by 4 bases and J by 7 bases, with 16 bases between them.

There are many counts of this clonotype. The V gene is TRBV12-3 or TRBV12-4, the J gene TRBJ2-7, with no clear D. Deletions cut 6 bases from V and 4 bases from J, with 13 bases between. The CDR3 extends over 13 amino acids. The CDR3 bases are TGTGCCAGCAGCAACGCCCCGGGTTACGAGCAGTACTTC. Translation: CASSNAPGYEQYF.

In this sample, this clonotype turned up many times. V is TRBV5-1 and J is TRBJ2-5, with a tentative D call TRBD2 (5 bases). The CDR3 covers 14 residues. In germline, CDR1 is SGHRS, CDR2 YFSETQ. V lost 4 bases to trimming and J lost 5 bases, with 15 bases between them. CDR3 loop: CASSAGQGRETQYF. CDR3 nucleotide sequence: TGCGCCAGCAGCGCGGGTCAAGGAAGGGAGACCCAGTACTTC.

The chain employs TRBV7-9 and TRBJ1-2; no reliable D call. The germline V gene has CDR1 SEHNR and CDR2 FQNEAQ (reference sequence). The length of the CDR3 is 13 residues. V gave up 6 bases and J gave up 4 bases, with 12 bases separating them. The chain's CDR3 is CASRIGRSYGYTF. The CDR3 nucleotides read TGTGCCAGCAGGATAGGGCGGAGCTATGGCTACACCTTC.

There are many counts of this clonotype. This sequence joins TRBV10-1 and TRBJ2-7; 7 nucleotides agree with TRBD1. In germline, CDR1 is WNHNN, CDR2 SYGVQD (reference sequence). J lost 2 bases, V lost 6 bases, and 10 bases had no gene match. This CDR3 comprises 15 residues. Here the CDR3 reads CASRGTEDPTYEQYF. For the CDR3, the DNA is TGCGCCAGCAGAGGGACAGAAGACCCTACCTACGAGCAGTACTTC.

Many counts were recorded for this clonotype. This chain connects TRBV6-2 or TRBV6-3 to TRBJ2-5, with 7 bases lining up with TRBD2. CDR3 size: 16 residues. Germline V CDR1 and CDR2: MNHEY, SVGEGT. Trimming removed 6 bases from V and 2 bases from J; junction bases left unmatched: 12. In DNA, the CDR3 is TGTGCCAGCAGGGCAGGCGGGGGAACCCTACAAGAGACCCAGTACTTC. It encodes CASRAGGGTLQETQYF.

Many counts were recorded for this clonotype. This rearrangement joins TRBV29-1 to TRBJ2-2; 9 bases align to TRBD1. Trimming removed 7 bases from V and 6 bases from J; junction bases left unmatched: 9. Germline V gene lookup returns CDR1 SQVTM and CDR2 ANQGSEA. The CDR3 is 14 residues long. The CDR3 loop reads CSGGGGQGAGELFF. Written as DNA, the CDR3 is TGCAGCGGAGGTGGGGGACAGGGTGCCGGGGAGCTGTTTTTT.

This clonotype was recorded many times. The J gene is TRBJ2-7, the V gene TRBV20-1; the D gene is possibly TRBD2 (6 bases). Per germline, CDR1 DFQATT and CDR2 SNEGSKA (reference sequence). Trimming removed 0 bases at V and 0 bases at J, with 9 bases between. The CDR3 is 14 amino acids. The chain's CDR3 is CSARELASSYEQYF. The CDR3 nucleotides are TGCAGTGCTAGAGAACTAGCAAGCTCCTACGAGCAGTACTTC.

At least ten counts were recorded for this clonotype. The J gene is TRBJ2-2, the V gene TRBV10-3; D possibly corresponds to TRBD1 (6 bases). In germline, CDR1 is ENHRY, CDR2 SYGVKD. The CDR3 runs 15 residues. Trimming pared 6 bases from V and 0 bases from J, leaving 11 bases between. The CDR3 loop reads CAIRSAGANTGELFF. CDR3 bases: TGTGCCATCAGGTCGGCAGGGGCGAACACCGGGGAGCTGTTTTTT.

V and J are TRBV29-1 and TRBJ1-1, with 7 bases that match TRBD1. Germline loops: CDR1 SQVTM, CDR2 ANQGSEA. The CDR3 runs 12 residues. J was trimmed by 6 bases and V by 3 bases; bases with no gene match: 4. This chain's CDR3 is CSVDRRGAEAFF. CDR3 coding DNA: TGCAGCGTTGATCGCAGGGGGGCTGAAGCTTTCTTT.

This clonotype was observed many times. V usage is TRBV9 and J usage is TRBJ2-7; 11 positions match TRBD1. This CDR3 is 15 amino acids long. J gave up 2 bases and V 4 bases, and 5 bases lay outside the gene matches. From germline, CDR1 is SGDLS and CDR2 YYNGEE. CDR3 coding DNA: TGTGCCAGCAGCATGGGACAGGGGGGGACCTACGAGCAGTACTTC. Translating gives CASSMGQGGTYEQYF.

The gene calls are TRBV2 and TRBJ1-2, with 9 positions matching TRBD1. Germline V CDR1 and CDR2: SNHLY, FYNNEI. This CDR3 is 14 amino acids long. Unmatched junction bases numbered 1, after V lost 1 base and J lost 4 bases. CDR3 bases: TGTGCCAGCAGTGAAGGGGACAGGGTCTATGGCTACACCTTC. This gives the protein CASSEGDRVYGYTF.

In its sample, this clonotype was seen many times. V is TRBV12-5 and J is TRBJ1-1; tentative D call: TRBD1 (6 bases). CDR3 length equals 17 residues. The germline gives CDR1 LGHNT, CDR2 FRNRAP. V lost 4 bases and J lost 1, with 19 bases in between. The CDR3 nucleotides read TGTGCTAGTGGTTACAAGATAACAGTGGGGGCGAACACTGAAGCTTTCTTT. This translates into CASGYKITVGANTEAFF.

This clonotype was counted at least ten times. The chain combines TRBV11-1 with TRBJ1-3; no clear D. CDR3 size: 17 residues. Trimming stripped 4 bases from V and 0 bases from J, with 16 bases between. Germline CDR1 is SGHAT and CDR2 is FQDESV (reference sequence). CDR3 nucleotide sequence: TGTGCCAGCAGCTCCCTGCGAGTGACCGGCTCTGGAAACACCATATATTTT. It yields the protein CASSSLRVTGSGNTIYF.

This clonotype was recorded many times. The rearrangement uses TRBV28 and TRBJ2-5; maybe TRBD2 (6 bases). Germline-derived CDR1 and CDR2 are MDHEN and SYDVKM. V shed 4 bases and J shed 1 base, with 16 bases lying between them. This CDR3 has 16 amino acids. The CDR3 nucleotides are TGTGCCAGCAGTTGGGGCGGGAAACCTCTCCAAGAGACCCAGTACTTC. Amino acid sequence: CASSWGGKPLQETQYF.

The V and J genes are TRBV20-1 and TRBJ2-7; possible D gene TRBD2, 6 bases. V lost 6 bases, J lost 3 bases, and 18 bases lay in between. Germline V CDR1 and CDR2: DFQATT, SNEGSKA (reference sequence). The CDR3 covers 14 residues. The CDR3 sequence: CSAIGGRGNYEQYF. As DNA, the CDR3 is TGCAGTGCCATTGGAGGGAGAGGGAACTACGAGCAGTACTTC.

This clonotype was detected many times. This chain links TRBV11-2 with TRBJ2-2; TRBD1 matches at 10 bases. The germline V gene encodes CDR1 SGHAT and CDR2 FQNNGV. Trimming cost V 8 bases and J 8 bases; bases outside gene matches: 5. The CDR3 covers 13 residues. The CDR3 DNA follows: TGTGCCAGCTTGGGACAGGGGATTGGGGAGCTGTTTTTT. This codes for CASLGQGIGELFF.

This clonotype occurred many times. The V and J genes are TRBV20-1 and TRBJ1-2, with D uncertain. Trimming took 5 bases from V and 11 from J, leaving 9 bases between them. This CDR3 spans 9 amino acids. CDR1 is DFQATT, CDR2 SNEGSKA, per germline (reference sequence). This CDR3 is CSALPRYTF. As DNA, the CDR3 is TGCAGTGCTCTCCCCCGTTACACCTTC.

V and J are TRBV5-6 and TRBJ1-2, with TRBD1 matching 9 bases. The germline gives CDR1 SGHDT, CDR2 YYEEEE. J lost 6 bases, V lost 4 bases, and 10 bases had no gene match. This CDR3 has 15 amino acids. CDR3 nucleotides: TGTGCCAGCAGCACACCGGGACAGGGTACCCATGGCTACACCTTC. It codes for CASSTPGQGTHGYTF.

This clonotype was detected many times. The chain employs TRBV6-1 and TRBJ1-5; D possibly corresponds to TRBD1 (5 bases). Trimming took 0 bases from V and 2 from J, leaving 11 bases between them. Germline CDR1 is MNHNS and CDR2 is SASEGT. This CDR3 is 16 amino acids long. CDR3 in amino acids: CASSEAGGRGNQPQHF. CDR3 nucleotides: TGTGCCAGCAGTGAAGCGGGAGGCAGGGGCAATCAGCCCCAGCATTTT.

This clonotype was recorded at least ten times. The CDR3 loop reads CSAREDRHTEAFF. The CDR3 bases are TGCAGTGCTAGGGAGGACAGGCACACTGAAGCTTTCTTT. The chain links TRBV20-1 to TRBJ1-1, with TRBD1 matching over 7 bases. V gave up 3 bases and J gave up 3 bases; unmatched junction bases: 4. This CDR3 is built from 13 residues. Germline V CDR1 and CDR2: DFQATT, SNEGSKA (reference sequence).

This clonotype was observed at least ten times. This chain joins TRBV20-1 and TRBJ2-7; D gene uncertain. The CDR3 extends over 12 amino acids. From germline, CDR1 is DFQATT and CDR2 SNEGSKA (reference sequence). V was shortened by 3 bases and J by 2 bases, with 8 bases between the two germline ends. The CDR3 sequence: CSASAHTYEQYF. The CDR3 nucleotides read TGCAGTGCTAGCGCTCATACCTACGAGCAGTACTTC.